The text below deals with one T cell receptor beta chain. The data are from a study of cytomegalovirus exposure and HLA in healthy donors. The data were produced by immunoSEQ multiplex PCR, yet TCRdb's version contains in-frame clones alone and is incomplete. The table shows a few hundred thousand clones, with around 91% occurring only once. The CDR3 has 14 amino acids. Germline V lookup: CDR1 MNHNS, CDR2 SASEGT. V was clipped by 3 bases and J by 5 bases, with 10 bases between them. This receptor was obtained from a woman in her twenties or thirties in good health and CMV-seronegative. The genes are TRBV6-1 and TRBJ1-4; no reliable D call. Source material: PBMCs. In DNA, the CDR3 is TGTGCCAGCAGTGAGCGGCAGGAAAATGAAAAACTGTTTTTT. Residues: CASSERQENEKLFF.